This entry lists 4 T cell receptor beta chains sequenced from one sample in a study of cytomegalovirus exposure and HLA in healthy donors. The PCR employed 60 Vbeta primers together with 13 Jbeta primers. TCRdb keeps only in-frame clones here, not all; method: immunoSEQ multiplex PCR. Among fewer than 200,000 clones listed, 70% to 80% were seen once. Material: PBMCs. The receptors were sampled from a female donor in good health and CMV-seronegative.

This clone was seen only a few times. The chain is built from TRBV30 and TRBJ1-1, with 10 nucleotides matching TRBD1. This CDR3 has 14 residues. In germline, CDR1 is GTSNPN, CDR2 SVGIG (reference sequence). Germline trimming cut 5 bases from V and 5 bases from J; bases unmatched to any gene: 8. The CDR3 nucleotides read TGTGCCTGGTGTACCGGGACAGGGGTTACTGAAGCTTTCTTT. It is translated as CAWCTGTGVTEAFF. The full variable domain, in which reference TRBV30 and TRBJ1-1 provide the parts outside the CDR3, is SQTIHQWPATLVQPVGSPLSLECTVEGTSNPNLYWYRQAAGRGLQLLFYSVGIGQISSEVPQNLSASRPQDRQFILSSKKLLLSDSGFYLCAWCTGTGVTEAFFGQGTRLTVV.

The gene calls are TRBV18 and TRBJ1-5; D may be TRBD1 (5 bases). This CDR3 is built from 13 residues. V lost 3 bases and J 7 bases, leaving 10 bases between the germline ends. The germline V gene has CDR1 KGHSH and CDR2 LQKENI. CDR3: CASSPAGDQPQHF. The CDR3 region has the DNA TGTGCCAGCTCACCCGCGGGGGACCAGCCCCAGCATTTT.

As DNA, the CDR3 is TGTGCCAGCAGAATGGGACAGGGAGGTTCCTACGAGCAGTACTTC. It yields the protein CASRMGQGGSYEQYF. The chain employs TRBV27 and TRBJ2-7; 9 nucleotides line up with TRBD1. After removal of 6 bases from V and 1 base from J, the junction contained 7 bases not matched to a gene. Germline values: CDR1 MNHEY, CDR2 SMNVEV (reference sequence). This CDR3 has 15 residues.

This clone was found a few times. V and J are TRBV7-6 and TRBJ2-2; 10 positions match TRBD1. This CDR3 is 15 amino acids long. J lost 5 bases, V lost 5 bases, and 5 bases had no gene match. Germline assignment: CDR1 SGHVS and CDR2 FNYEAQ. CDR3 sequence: CASSLGTGDTGELFF. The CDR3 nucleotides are TGTGCCAGCAGCCTCGGGACAGGGGATACCGGGGAGCTGTTTTTT.